This TCR beta chain was profiled in a study of blood T cell repertoires in COVID-19. Authors' data handling: Amplification with reference gene primers provided the estimates of nucleated cell counts. Repertoires were generated with immunoSEQ multiplex PCR, while TCRdb's copy carries only in-frame clones and drops some. V and J calls and clone size come straight from that table; D and trimming were deduced from the DNA. This sample has about 64,000 clones, with 88% found just once. Two negative PCRs, clearance, or symptom resolution characterized the recovered Cohort 3 donors. Unmatched junction bases numbered 8, after V lost 4 bases and J lost 0 bases. The V gene's germline CDR1 is LGHDT and CDR2 YNNKEL (reference sequence). This CDR3 contains 16 residues.

The source material was PBMCs or T cells enriched from blood (not recorded which). The rearrangement uses TRBV3-1 (or the pseudogene TRBV3-2) and TRBJ2-7; 8 bases agree with TRBD1. The clonotype originates from a middle-aged woman who had recovered from COVID-19. The CDR3 DNA reads TGTGCCAGCAGCCCGACACCGGGACAGGTCTCCTACGAGCAGTACTTC. Translated, it gives CASSPTPGQVSYEQYF.